The 18 T cell receptor beta chains listed next were all sequenced from one sample in a study of blood T cells in healthy people across ages. Alongside a J-beta primer mix, a sample-barcoded 5' primer served in a second PCR lasting roughly 6 to 11 cycles. One entry per CDR3 protein results from TCRdb running MiXCR on the 5' RACE reads. The table has 1.5 million to 2 million distinct CDR3 sequences, about two fifths seen once. Sequencing was carried out using blood. These receptor sequences come from a human donor in good health.

V and J are TRBV7-2 and TRBJ2-2; D is undetermined. The CDR3 is 15 residues long. The V end was cut by 1 base, the J end by 3 bases, with 9 bases between. Germline V lookup: CDR1 SGHTA, CDR2 FQGNSA. The CDR3 DNA follows: TGTGCCAGCAGCTTAGTACCTGGGCACACCGGGGAGCTGTTTTTT. Its translation: CASSLVPGHTGELFF.

The J gene is TRBJ1-5, the V gene TRBV9; D is unresolved. The CDR3 is made up of 15 amino acids. Germline loops: CDR1 SGDLS, CDR2 YYNGEE. Deletions cut 0 bases from V and 3 bases from J, with 10 bases between. CDR3: CASSVEASFNQPQHF. CDR3 coding DNA: TGTGCCAGCAGCGTAGAGGCCAGCTTCAATCAGCCCCAGCATTTT.

This chain uses TRBV29-1 with TRBJ1-1; D is unclear. Trimming cost V 8 bases and J 4 bases, with 14 bases left between them. The CDR3 extends over 12 amino acids. Germline V gene lookup returns CDR1 SQVTM and CDR2 ANQGSEA. The CDR3 DNA sequence: TGCAGCTGTGGGAGGTCTAGCACTGAAGCTTTCTTT. This codes for CSCGRSSTEAFF.

The chain is built from TRBV7-2 and TRBJ2-2, with a possible D match to TRBD1 (5 bases). The CDR3 is 12 amino acids. V was clipped by 6 bases and J by 6 bases, with 8 bases between them. Germline V gene sequence: CDR1 SGHTA, CDR2 FQGNSA. The CDR3 DNA sequence: TGTGCCAGCAGACAGGCCCCCGGGGAGCTGTTTTTT. Residues: CASRQAPGELFF.

In its sample, this clonotype was seen a few times. V is TRBV29-1 and J is TRBJ2-5; no reliable D call. Trimming removed 2 bases at V and 2 bases at J, with 9 bases between. Germline-derived CDR1 and CDR2 are SQVTM and ANQGSEA. The CDR3 totals 13 residues. The CDR3 sequence: CSVESQIQETQYF. CDR3 nucleotides: TGCAGCGTTGAAAGTCAGATACAAGAGACCCAGTACTTC.

V and J are TRBV4-3 and TRBJ2-5, with TRBD1 matching 8 bases. The CDR3 consists of 18 residues. Germline-derived CDR1 and CDR2 are LGHNA and YSLEER. With V trimmed by 0 bases and J by 11 bases, 20 bases remained unmatched. CDR3 DNA: TGCGCCAGCAGCCAAGATAGGTCAGGGGGCTTAACGACGAATGAGCAGTACTTC. Translating gives CASSQDRSGGLTTNEQYF.

In its sample, this clonotype was seen a few times. This chain uses TRBV29-1 with TRBJ1-2, with D possibly TRBD1 on 6 matching bases. Per germline, CDR1 SQVTM and CDR2 ANQGSEA. The CDR3 spans 14 residues. Trimming took off 2 bases at V and 4 bases at J, with 14 bases between the two ends. The DNA of the CDR3 is TGCAGCGTTGAACAGGCGGACAGACCCTATGGCTACACCTTC. It yields the protein CSVEQADRPYGYTF.

A few counts support this clonotype. V usage is TRBV29-1 and J usage is TRBJ1-2, with 12 positions matching TRBD1. Germline V lookup: CDR1 SQVTM, CDR2 ANQGSEA. Trimming took 0 bases from V and 13 from J; bases not matched to a gene: 3. CDR3 length equals 12 residues. The CDR3 DNA reads as TGCAGCGTTGAAGAGGGACAGGGGGCGGGCACCTTC. Translated, it gives CSVEEGQGAGTF.

This clonotype was seen ten or more times. The V gene is TRBV12-3 or TRBV12-4, the J gene TRBJ1-2; 10 bases map to TRBD1. With 6 bases clipped from V and 4 bases from J, the junction kept 2 bases outside the gene matches. There are 13 residues in the CDR3. The CDR3 spells CASSRTGGYGYTF. The CDR3, as DNA: TGTGCCAGCAGCCGGACAGGGGGCTATGGCTACACCTTC.

Only a few counts were recorded for this clonotype. The V and J genes are TRBV5-5 and TRBJ2-7; D call uncertain. This CDR3 is 15 amino acids long. The V gene's germline CDR1 is SGHKS and CDR2 YYEKEE (reference sequence). Deletions cut 3 bases from V and 1 base from J, with 14 bases between. The CDR3 bases are TGTGCCAGCAGCTCTTTGGAGTTCAGATCCTACGAGCAGTACTTC. This codes for CASSSLEFRSYEQYF. The complete variable domain, with remaining parts taken from reference TRBV5-5 and TRBJ2-7, reads DAGVTQSPTHLIKTRGQQVTLRCSPISGHKSVSWYQQVLGQGPQFIFQYYEKEERGRGNFPDRFSARQFPNYSSELNVNALLLGDSALYLCASSSLEFRSYEQYFGPGTRLTVT.

This chain connects TRBV6-2 or TRBV6-3 to TRBJ2-1; no reliable D call. The CDR3 contains 16 residues. V was trimmed by 6 bases and J by 0 bases, leaving 15 bases between them. CDR1 and CDR2 from the germline V gene are MNHEY and SVGEGT. CDR3 amino acids: CASSPRTINSYNEQFF. In DNA, the CDR3 is TGTGCCAGCAGCCCCCGGACGATTAACTCCTACAATGAGCAGTTCTTC.

The chain recombines TRBV29-1 with TRBJ1-2; D gene unclear. The germline gives CDR1 SQVTM, CDR2 ANQGSEA. This CDR3 is built from 11 residues. Deletions cut 0 bases from V and 6 bases from J, with 5 bases between. The CDR3 DNA reads TGCAGCGTTGAAGATCAGGATGGCTACACCTTC. Translation gives CSVEDQDGYTF. The full variable domain, completed using reference TRBV29-1 and TRBJ1-2, is SAVISQKPSRDICQRGTSLTIQCQVDSQVTMMFWYRQQPGQSLTLIATANQGSEATYESGFVIDKFPISRPNLTFSTLTVSNMSPEDSSIYLCSVEDQDGYTFGSGTRLTVV.

V gene TRBV6-5 combines with J gene TRBJ1-6; a possible D gene is TRBD1 (5 bases). Germline CDR1 MNHEY, CDR2 SVGAGI. The CDR3 has 14 residues. Trimming stripped 3 bases from V and 9 bases from J, with 12 bases between. The CDR3 is CASSYPGGRSPLHF. The CDR3 nucleotides are TGTGCCAGCAGTTATCCCGGGGGTCGTTCACCCCTCCACTTT.

The gene calls are TRBV4-3 and TRBJ2-1, with D unclear. Trimming took off 1 base at V and 4 bases at J, with 8 bases between the two ends. The CDR3 runs 14 residues. The germline V gene has CDR1 LGHNA and CDR2 YSLEER. CDR3 DNA: TGCGCCAGCAGCCAAGCTTGGCGATACAATGAGCAGTTCTTC. Translation gives CASSQAWRYNEQFF.

This chain links TRBV12-3 or TRBV12-4 with TRBJ2-3; D is undetermined. The CDR3 sequence is 14 residues long. Trimming removed 8 bases from V and 4 bases from J, with 16 bases in between. In nucleotides, the CDR3 is TGTGCCAGCGCTTGGAGCAGAGGAGCAGATACGCAGTATTTT. This gives the protein CASAWSRGADTQYF.

V and J are TRBV2 and TRBJ2-3, with D tentatively TRBD1 (5 bases). The CDR3 sequence is 12 residues long. Trimming removed 7 bases at V and 4 bases at J, with 9 bases between. Germline CDR1 is SNHLY and CDR2 is FYNNEI. CDR3: CASIQGADTQYF. The CDR3, as DNA: TGTGCCAGCATCCAAGGGGCAGATACGCAGTATTTT.

V and J are TRBV4-3 and TRBJ1-1, with TRBD1 matching 7 bases. V trimming: 0 bases; J trimming: 7 bases; junction bases outside the gene matches: 8. CDR3 size: 15 residues. The germline CDR1 and CDR2 sequences are LGHNA and YSLEER. CDR3 DNA sequence: TGCGCCAGCAGCCAAGAGACCGGGACAGAGCGTGAAGCTTTCTTT. Protein: CASSQETGTEREAFF.

A word on this clonotype: Sequence at one end of the junction differs from germline and may be a read error. CDR3 amino acids: CASSLAGGPGNIQYF. For the CDR3, the DNA is TGTGCCAGCAGTCTAGCGGGGGGACCCGGTAACATTCAGTACTTC. The rearrangement uses TRBV12-3 or TRBV12-4 and TRBJ2-4, with 11 bases aligning to TRBD2. This CDR3 has 15 residues.